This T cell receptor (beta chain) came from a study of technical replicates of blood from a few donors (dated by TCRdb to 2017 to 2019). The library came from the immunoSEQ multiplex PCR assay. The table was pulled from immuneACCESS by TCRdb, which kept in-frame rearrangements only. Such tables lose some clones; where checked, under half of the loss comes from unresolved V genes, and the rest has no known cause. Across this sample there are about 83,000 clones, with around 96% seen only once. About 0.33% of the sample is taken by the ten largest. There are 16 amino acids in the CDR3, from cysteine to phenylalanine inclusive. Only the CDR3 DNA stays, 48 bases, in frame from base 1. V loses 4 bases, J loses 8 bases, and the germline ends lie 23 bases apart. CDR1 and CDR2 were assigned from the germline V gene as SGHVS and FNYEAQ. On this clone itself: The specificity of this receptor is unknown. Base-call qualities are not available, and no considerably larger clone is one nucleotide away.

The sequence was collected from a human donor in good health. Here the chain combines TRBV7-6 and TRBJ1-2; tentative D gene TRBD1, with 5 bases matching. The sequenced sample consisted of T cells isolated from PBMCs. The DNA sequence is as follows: TGTGCCAGCAGCTCCGATTTGGAGGGGAAGTCGGAAGGCTACACCTTC. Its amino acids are CASSSDLEGKSEGYTF.